This TCR beta chain was sequenced during a study of cytomegalovirus exposure and HLA in healthy donors. Study conclusions and caveats: Cytomegalovirus status was reportedly diagnosed by the classifier with high sensitivity and specificity.

Assay: immunoSEQ multiplex PCR; the TCRdb copy retains only in-frame clones and omits some. The sample records tens of thousands of clones, 91% being singletons. On this clone itself: Antigen: not known.

V lost 3 bases and J 3 bases, leaving 15 bases between the germline ends. Germline V gives CDR1 LGHNA, CDR2 YSLEER. This CDR3 contains 16 residues. The genes are TRBV4-3 and TRBJ1-5; possible D gene TRBD1, 6 bases. Sequencing used PBMCs. This sequence originates from a man between 18 and 35 years old in good health and CMV-seronegative. The CDR3 DNA is TGCGCCAGCAGCCAGGACCCAGGGGTCCCCAATCAGCCCCAGCATTTT. Amino acids: CASSQDPGVPNQPQHF.